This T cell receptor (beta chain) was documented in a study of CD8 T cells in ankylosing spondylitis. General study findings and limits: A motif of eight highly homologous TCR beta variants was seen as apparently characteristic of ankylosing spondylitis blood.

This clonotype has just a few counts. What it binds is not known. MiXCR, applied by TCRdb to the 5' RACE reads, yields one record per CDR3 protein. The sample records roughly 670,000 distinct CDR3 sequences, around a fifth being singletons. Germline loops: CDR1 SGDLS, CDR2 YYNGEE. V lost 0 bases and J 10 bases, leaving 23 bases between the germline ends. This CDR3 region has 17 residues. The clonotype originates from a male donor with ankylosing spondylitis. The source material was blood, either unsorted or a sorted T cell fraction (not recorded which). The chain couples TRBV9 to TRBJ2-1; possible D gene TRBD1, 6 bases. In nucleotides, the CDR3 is TGTGCCAGCAGCGTAGATGGTCAGGGGTTCGTTGGTAGGGAGCAGTTCTTC. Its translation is CASSVDGQGFVGREQFF.